The T cell receptor (beta chain) under discussion was sequenced for a study of preoperative IRX-2 immunotherapy in early breast cancer. J gave up 7 bases and V 5 bases, and 15 bases lay outside the gene matches. The CDR3 covers 19 residues. The germline V gene has CDR1 MNHEY and CDR2 SMNVEV (reference sequence). Produced via immunoSEQ multiplex PCR; TCRdb's table is partial and in-frame only. The table includes 35,000 to 55,000 clones, about 95% detected once. Described treatment: preoperative locoregional IRX-2 cytokine immunotherapy. Samples came from a phase Ib trial of preoperative locoregional IRX-2 cytokine immunotherapy.

This clonotype was sampled from a human donor with breast cancer. The material was tumor tissue, obtained after IRX-2 immunotherapy. The V gene is TRBV27, the J gene TRBJ2-1; 15 bases are shared with TRBD2. Here the CDR3 reads CASSRHGLAGGPRMNEQFF. Here the CDR3 DNA reads TGTGCCAGCAGTCGACACGGACTAGCGGGGGGGCCTAGGATGAATGAGCAGTTCTTC.